A single sample gave rise to the 24 T cell receptor beta chains below, sequenced in a study of metastatic and nonmetastatic thyroid tumors. TCRdb re-called the PCR reads with MiXCR. This table holds about 52,000 clones, approximately 15% found once. Before thyroid surgery, none of the patients had received any treatment. Sequenced input: blood. These receptors all stem from a female donor with papillary thyroid cancer or a benign thyroid nodule (not recorded which). Some clones in this sample may be carry-over from other donors' samples.

V gene TRBV28 combines with J gene TRBJ2-7; 12 bases fit TRBD2. Per the germline V gene, CDR1 is MDHEN and CDR2 is SYDVKM. V trimming: 5 bases; J trimming: 4 bases; junction bases outside the gene matches: 6. This CDR3 is 15 amino acids long. The CDR3 sequence is CASSLGLAGTYEQYF. The CDR3 coding sequence is TGTGCCAGCAGTCTTGGACTAGCGGGGACTTACGAGCAGTACTTC.

In regard to this clone: One base away lies a much larger clone, so this may be a sequencing read error. The chain employs TRBV19 and TRBJ1-1, with D possibly matching TRBD1 (5 bases). There are 14 residues in the CDR3. Germline CDR1 reads LNHDA; CDR2 reads SQIVND (reference sequence). Between the trimmed V and J ends, which lost 7 bases and 2 bases, there was a span of 14 bases. CDR3 protein: CASTGNKNNTEAFF. The CDR3 coding sequence is TGTGCCAGTACAGGGAACAAAAATAACACTGAAGCTTTCTTT. The full variable domain, with the rest looked up from reference TRBV19 and TRBJ1-1, is DGGITQSPKYLFRKEGQNVTLSCEQNLNHDAMYWYRQDPGQGLRLIYYSQIVNDFQKGDIAEGYSVSREKKESFPLTVTSAQKNPTAFYLCASTGNKNNTEAFFGQGTRLTVV.

This clone was observed at least ten times. This sequence joins TRBV2 and TRBJ1-2; 11 bases agree with TRBD1. J gave up 3 bases and V 7 bases, and 4 bases lay outside the gene matches. Germline CDR1 and CDR2: SNHLY and FYNNEI. There are 14 residues in the CDR3. The CDR3 sequence: CASTRDRGDYGYTF. As DNA, the CDR3 is TGTGCCAGCACTAGGGACAGGGGGGACTATGGCTACACCTTC. The whole variable domain, remainder taken from reference TRBV2 and TRBJ1-2, is EPEVTQTPSHQVTQMGQEVILRCVPISNHLYFYWYRQILGQKVEFLVSFYNNEISEKSEIFDDQFSVERPDGSNFTLKIRSTKLEDSAMYFCASTRDRGDYGYTFGSGTRLTVV.

At least ten counts were recorded for this clone. The CDR3 loop reads CSARDNPGDTQYF. In DNA form, the CDR3 reads TGCAGTGCTAGAGACAATCCCGGTGATACGCAGTATTTT. The chain joins TRBV20-1 to TRBJ2-3, with unresolved D. V dropped 0 bases and J dropped 6 bases, with 10 bases sitting between them. Germline lookup yields CDR1 DFQATT and CDR2 SNEGSKA (reference sequence). CDR3 size: 13 residues.

This clone was counted a single time. The chain carries TRBV9 and TRBJ1-2; a possible D gene is TRBD1 (6 bases). The CDR3 has 16 amino acids. Germline CDR1 SGDLS, CDR2 YYNGEE. With 7 bases removed from V and 9 bases from J, the gap between germline ends came to 28 bases. The DNA for the CDR3 is TGTGCCAGCGGGCGGACAGCTCTATCCTCTATGTCGTGCTACACCTTC. Its protein is CASGRTALSSMSCYTF.

The chain has TRBV6-1 and TRBJ2-1; 9 bases map to TRBD2. The V gene's germline CDR1 is MNHNS and CDR2 SASEGT. The CDR3 runs 15 residues. The V and J ends lost 7 bases and 4 bases, in that order; junction bases with no gene match: 8. The CDR3 sequence: CASIGLAWAYNEQFF. The CDR3 DNA sequence: TGTGCCAGCATCGGACTAGCGTGGGCTTACAATGAGCAGTTCTTC.

This clone appeared many times. The rearrangement uses TRBV5-1 and TRBJ2-4; the match to TRBD1 covers 9 bases. CDR3 size: 14 residues. In germline, CDR1 is SGHRS, CDR2 YFSETQ. V trimming: 3 bases; J trimming: 7 bases; junction bases outside the gene matches: 5. CDR3 in amino acids: CASSYGQGYNIQYF. CDR3 coding DNA: TGCGCCAGCAGCTATGGACAGGGGTACAACATTCAGTACTTC.

This clone counts as large (0.1 to 1%). The same CDR3 also results from other DNA sequences found in this sample. V gene TRBV20-1 combines with J gene TRBJ2-1; the D gene is possibly TRBD2 (5 bases). The CDR3 length is 14 residues. Trimming left V 6 bases short and J 9 bases short, with 21 bases between. Germline V gives CDR1 DFQATT, CDR2 SNEGSKA (reference sequence). CDR3 sequence reads: CSATVSQDLGEQFF. CDR3 DNA sequence: TGCAGTGCCACCGTATCCCAGGACTTGGGTGAGCAGTTCTTC.

This clone was recorded many times. The chain is built from TRBV2 and TRBJ1-1; unclear D gene. The V end lost 5 bases, the J end lost 3 bases, and 10 bases lay between the germline ends. Germline assignment: CDR1 SNHLY and CDR2 FYNNEI. The length of the CDR3 is 13 residues. The CDR3 nucleotides read TGTGCCAGCAGTCAGCAACCTTACACTGAAGCTTTCTTT. Translation gives CASSQQPYTEAFF.

The chain joins TRBV9 to TRBJ2-2; 9 bases match TRBD2. The V gene's germline CDR1 is SGDLS and CDR2 YYNGEE. The CDR3 contains 17 residues. V trimming: 4 bases; J trimming: 6 bases; junction bases outside the gene matches: 13. This chain's CDR3 is CASSPNPGLAGSGELFF. In DNA form, the CDR3 reads TGTGCCAGCAGCCCGAACCCGGGACTAGCTGGATCCGGGGAGCTGTTTTTT.

This clone was seen at least ten times. A much larger clonotype is one base distant, so this may be a read error. V is TRBV7-9 and J is TRBJ2-7, with TRBD1 matching over 8 bases. The CDR3 loop spans 15 amino acids. From germline, CDR1 is SEHNR and CDR2 FQNEAQ (reference sequence). For the CDR3, the DNA is TGTGCCAGCAGCGCCGACAGGGGCAGCTCCTGCGAGCAGTACTTC. Amino acids: CASSADRGSSCEQYF.

This clone counts as medium-sized. The chain employs TRBV6-1 and TRBJ2-3; 8 nucleotides match TRBD2. Germline CDR1 MNHNS, CDR2 SASEGT. J lost 0 bases, V lost 7 bases, and 3 bases had no gene match. The CDR3 contains 14 residues. The CDR3 is CASTGGGSTDTQYF. DNA for the CDR3: TGTGCCAGCACTGGCGGGGGGAGCACAGATACGCAGTATTTT.

This clone has a handful of counts. No DNA is shown, since the ends of the CDR3 on it are uncertain; the CDR3 is the one TCRdb lists. This rearrangement joins TRBV20-1 to TRBJ1-2. Germline CDR1 and CDR2: DFQATT and SNEGSKA (reference sequence). The CDR3 spans 15 amino acids, including both terminal residues. This chain's CDR3 is CSARDQRPWGYGNTF.

Ten or more counts support this clone. The V call is TRBV5-6, the J call TRBJ2-7; no clear D gene. This CDR3 has 13 amino acids. Trimming removed 1 base from V and 5 bases from J, with 10 bases in between. Germline V lookup: CDR1 SGHDT, CDR2 YYEEEE. CDR3 nucleotides: TGTGCCAGCAGCTTGCCGCCACCAAACGAGCAGTACTTC. This sequence encodes CASSLPPPNEQYF.

This chain connects TRBV19 to TRBJ1-2; the D gene is possibly TRBD1 (5 bases). V was trimmed by 1 base and J by 2 bases, leaving 11 bases between them. The germline V gene encodes CDR1 LNHDA and CDR2 SQIVND (reference sequence). This CDR3 is built from 15 residues. CDR3 nucleotides: TGTGCCAGTAGTATAGGGGGCAGCGGAAACTATGGCTACACCTTC. Amino acids: CASSIGGSGNYGYTF.

This clone was counted many times. The chain carries TRBV7-9 and TRBJ1-1; D is possibly TRBD1 (5 bases). Trimming pared 5 bases from V and 11 bases from J, leaving 15 bases between. This CDR3 has 12 amino acids. Germline V gene data show CDR1 as SEHNR and CDR2 as FQNEAQ (reference sequence). As DNA, the CDR3 is TGTGCCAGCAGCCGCGGGGGGTTTAAGGCTTTCTTT. Protein: CASSRGGFKAFF.

The rearrangement joins TRBV6-2 or TRBV6-3 to TRBJ1-3; D not certain. Germline V gene data show CDR1 as MNHEY and CDR2 as SVGEGT. The V and J ends lost 4 bases and 4 bases respectively, with 5 bases between them. This CDR3 has 12 residues. CDR3 region: CASSSQGNTIYF. CDR3 in DNA: TGTGCCAGCAGTTCTCAGGGAAACACCATATATTTT.

The J gene is TRBJ2-5, the V gene TRBV20-1, with D uncertain. Trimming stripped 1 base from V and 10 bases from J, with 19 bases between. This CDR3 comprises 14 residues. The germline V gene encodes CDR1 DFQATT and CDR2 SNEGSKA (reference sequence). In DNA, the CDR3 is TGCAGTGCTAGAGCGCTCAGCGTAGGAGATATCCAGTACTTC. Translated: CSARALSVGDIQYF.

A note on this clone: The junction departs from the called germline gene at one end, perhaps through a read error. The V and J genes are TRBV27 and TRBJ1-4; 9 bases match TRBD1. The length of the CDR3 is 17 residues. The V gene's germline CDR1 is MNHEY and CDR2 SMNVEV (reference sequence). CDR3 amino acids: CANSFTPTGGKSAKLFF. The DNA for the CDR3 is TGTGCCAACAGTTTCACCCCCACAGGGGGCAAGTCGGCAAAACTGTTTTTT. The complete variable domain, with remaining parts taken from reference TRBV27 and TRBJ1-4, reads EAQVTQNPRYLITVTGKKLTVTCSQNMNHEYMSWYRQDPGLGLRQIYYSMNVEVTDKGDVPEGYKVSRKEKRNFPLILESPSPNQTSLYFCANSFTPTGGKSAKLFFGSGTQLSVL.

This clone showed up many times. A read error is likely, as this CDR3 ends without the conserved phenylalanine or tryptophan. The V and J genes are TRBV2 and TRBJ1-2; maybe TRBD1 (6 bases). The CDR3 is 14 amino acids. Trimming took off 6 bases at V and 4 bases at J, with 15 bases between the two ends. CDR1 SNHLY and CDR2 FYNNEI come from the germline V gene. DNA of the CDR3: TGTGCCAGCAGCCCCCACACAGGGCTCTATGGCTACACCCTC. Protein sequence: CASSPHTGLYGYTL.

This clone was seen ten or more times. The chain employs TRBV6-2 or TRBV6-3 and TRBJ2-3; maybe TRBD1 (6 bases). CDR3 length: 16 residues. Germline lookup yields CDR1 MNHEY and CDR2 SVGEGT. Deletions cut 6 bases from V and 5 bases from J, with 21 bases between. In nucleotides, the CDR3 is TGTGCCAGCAGATCATTCGGTTGGGGGCAGGGAGATACGCAGTATTTT. Protein: CASRSFGWGQGDTQYF.

For this clone: The junction does not match germline at one end; this may be a read error. J is TRBJ2-7 and V is TRBV6-1; a possible D gene is TRBD1 (6 bases). From germline, CDR1 is MNHNS and CDR2 SASEGT. There are 13 residues in the CDR3. Here the CDR3 DNA reads TGTGCCAGCAGTGAAGTGGCAGGGGTCGAGCAGTACTTT. Translation: CASSEVAGVEQYF.

This clone showed up many times. The DNA of the CDR3 is TGTGCCAGCAGTTTCGGAGGATCCGGGGGGAAAGAGCAGTACTTC. Translating it yields CASSFGGSGGKEQYF. This chain uses TRBV28 with TRBJ2-7, with 7 nucleotides matching TRBD2. Germline values: CDR1 MDHEN, CDR2 SYDVKM. CDR3 length: 15 residues. With 3 bases clipped from V and 7 bases from J, the junction kept 12 bases outside the gene matches.

This clone has at least ten counts. This rearrangement joins TRBV6-1 to TRBJ1-1; TRBD1 matches 12 bases. J was trimmed by 1 base and V by 7 bases; bases with no gene match: 10. The CDR3 runs 17 residues. The germline V gene encodes CDR1 MNHNS and CDR2 SASEGT. The CDR3 DNA follows: TGTGCCAGCATAGAAAGGGACAGGGGGCAGGGGAACACTGAAGCTTTCTTT. Its translation is CASIERDRGQGNTEAFF.